The TCR beta chain described here comes from a study of identical twins. Only a few counts were recorded for this clonotype. Germline loops: CDR1 ENHRY, CDR2 SYGVKD. V was shortened by 6 bases and J by 2 bases, with 8 bases between the two germline ends. There are 13 residues in the CDR3. From the 5' RACE reads, TCRdb called clonotypes with MiXCR, one entry per CDR3 protein. The profile shows some 690,000 distinct CDR3 sequences, around 20% of them singletons. The data also belong to a second study, concerning T cells expressing NK-cell markers. Turning to that study: Sequencing covered eight donors, seven HCMV-seropositive and one seronegative.

The TCR sequence derives from a young woman in good health. The chain recombines TRBV10-3 with TRBJ1-5, with D unclear. The sample was PBMCs. The CDR3 nucleotides read TGTGCCATCAGCATAGAGGGCAATCAGCCCCAGCATTTT. It encodes CAISIEGNQPQHF.